The T cell receptor (beta chain) under discussion was sequenced for a study of OX40 agonist ivuxolimab in advanced cancers. This clone has a handful of counts. Per germline, CDR1 KGHSH and CDR2 LQKENI. The CDR3 is made up of 14 amino acids. After removal of 3 bases from V and 9 bases from J, the junction contained 8 bases not matched to a gene. TCRdb's copy holds only in-frame clones and misses some; the assay was immunoSEQ multiplex PCR. Found here are 45,000 to 55,000 clones, roughly 80% of them singletons; the top ten hold approximately 1.6%. The chain joins TRBV18 to TRBJ1-1; 9 bases agree with TRBD1. This receptor was identified in an adult with an advanced solid tumor such as melanoma, head and neck, liver or kidney cancer. The material sequenced was CD4+ or CD8+ T cells sorted from blood, taken in a trial of the OX40 agonist ivuxolimab. The CDR3 spells CASSPLDRGAKAFF. For the CDR3, the DNA is TGTGCCAGCTCACCCCTCGACAGGGGGGCGAAAGCTTTCTTT.